The clone carrying this T cell receptor (beta chain) was seen more than once but under ten times. As yet, its antigen is unknown. The data were obtained in a study of beta chain features in type 1 diabetes. Regarding the study as a whole: The similarity of naive, central memory and Treg TCRB repertoires appeared greater among patients than among healthy donors. PCR, the amplification step, might favor shorter templates, equally in patients and controls. All four CD4+ subsets from Type 1 diabetes patients carried moderately but significantly shorter TCRB CDR3s.

The entirety of the isolated RNA underwent reverse transcription, so expressed TCRB transcripts were sequenced. Clones were read by immunoSEQ multiplex PCR, and TCRdb kept only the in-frame ones, dropping some. This table holds more than 300,000 clones, approximately 9.9% found once. Only one heparinised blood draw was taken per donor, and its volume averaged about 116 mL. The source of this sequence is a young man with type 1 diabetes. Material: central memory CD4+ T cells from blood.

The CDR3 sequence: CASSLVPGLRNTEAFF. CDR3 nucleotides: TGTGCCAGCAGCTTGGTCCCCGGACTCCGGAACACTGAAGCTTTCTTT. The chain uses TRBV5-5 and TRBJ1-1, with D hard to call. The germline CDR1 and CDR2 sequences are SGHKS and YYEKEE (reference sequence). The CDR3 is 16 residues long. V shed 0 bases and J shed 1 base, with 13 bases lying between them.